This T cell receptor (beta chain) was observed in a study of T cells in narcolepsy. Overall study context: Patients with NT1 or NT2 and healthy control donors were enrolled. Study outcomes and limitations: In some patient and control memory CD4+ samples, autoreactive clones were absent.

As for this clone: Its antigen is currently unknown.

TCRdb's copy holds only in-frame clones and misses some; the assay was immunoSEQ multiplex PCR. The sample holds roughly 25,000 clones; 75% to 90% are singletons and the top ten take under 1.5%. Deletions cut 2 bases from V and 8 bases from J, with 16 bases between. Per the germline V gene, CDR1 is SGHRS and CDR2 is YFSETQ. The CDR3 extends over 14 amino acids. The chain joins TRBV5-1 to TRBJ1-1, with a tentative D call TRBD1 (6 bases). The specimen was CD45RA- memory CD4+ T cells from PBMCs. The sequence derives from a human donor with narcolepsy. The DNA for the CDR3 is TGCGCCAGCAGCTTTGGGGGCGCGGAAGCCGAAGCTTTCTTT. Protein: CASSFGGAEAEAFF.